Sequencing of this T cell receptor beta chain was carried out in a study of T cells in Graves' hyperthyroidism and ophthalmopathy. Patients aged 18 to 65 had newly diagnosed hyperthyroidism of under 2 months' duration. Researchers barred patients who had uncontrolled infection, other autoimmune disease, pregnancy or lactation. CDR3 length equals 14 residues. From germline, CDR1 is SQVTM and CDR2 ANQGSEA. General study results and limits: Stable hyperthyroidism was told apart from ophthalmopathy by a model built on 13 V-J features. Blood shared most expanded thyroid clonotypes above 0.001.

Amplification of TCR beta CDR3 regions used RNA as the template. First-round RT-PCR of the TCR CDR3 relied on the HTBI primer set. TCRdb processed the multiplex PCR reads anew with MiXCR; each CDR3 protein has one entry. The sample yields hundreds of thousands of distinct CDR3 sequences, about 38% seen once. This clonotype was picked up many times. What it recognizes is unknown. This TCR came from a man aged 18 to 35 with Graves' hyperthyroidism. The V call is TRBV29-1, the J call TRBJ1-5; the D gene is possibly TRBD1 (6 bases). Sequencing was done on a sample of blood. The CDR3 DNA follows: TGCAGGTATCCCCCCGGGACAATGAATCAGCCCCAGCATTTT. Translation gives CRYPPGTMNQPQHF.